This TCR beta chain was found in a study of T cell responses to AZD1222 COVID-19 vaccine. Study-level findings and limits: Reportedly, close to half of spike-specific TCRs are directed against unmutated variant regions. In a largely white British group with more females than males, clonal diversity was possibly underestimated. Baseline testing showed seropositivity in only six AZD1222 recipients.

Pooling was applied to second doses at about 4 or about 12 weeks. With regard to this clone: Antigen specificity is unknown. The junction differs from germline at one of its ends, possibly a read error.

The length of the CDR3 is 13 residues. Germline values: CDR1 SGDLS, CDR2 YYNGEE. This table comes from immunoSEQ multiplex PCR, and its TCRdb copy is limited to in-frame clones, with some not included. The sample shows roughly 180,000 clones, about nine tenths of them seen only once. The origin of this receptor is an adult who received the AZD1222 COVID-19 vaccine. V and J are TRBV9 and TRBJ1-1; D gene ambiguous. Sequences were derived from peripheral blood, sampled 28 days after the second AZD1222 dose. CDR3 nucleotides: TGTGCCAGCGGATCAGGCCTGAACGCTGAAGCTTTCTTT. Amino acid sequence: CASGSGLNAEAFF. Based on the CDR3 plus reference TRBV9 and TRBJ1-1, the full variable domain is DSGVTQTPKHLITATGQRVTLRCSPRSGDLSVYWYQQSLDQGLQFLIQYYNGEERAKGNILERFSAQQFPDLHSELNLSSLELGDSALYFCASGSGLNAEAFFGQGTRLTVV.